The sample holds many counts of the clone carrying this T cell receptor beta chain. What it binds is unknown. The data were taken from a study of T cells in Graves' hyperthyroidism and ophthalmopathy. TCR beta CDR3 sequences were amplified from RNA transcripts. First-round RT-PCR with HTBI primers amplified the TCR CDR3 region. Each CDR3 protein is one row after TCRdb ran MiXCR on the multiplex PCR reads. There are fewer than 550,000 distinct CDR3 sequences in the sample; roughly 14% occur only once, and roughly 7.7% lies in the top ten. Whole-study findings and limits: A 13 V-J model separated ophthalmopathy from stable hyperthyroidism.

Stable hyperthyroidism: no ophthalmopathy progression over 18 months of follow-up. The sequence was obtained from a woman under 30 with Graves' hyperthyroidism. The source material was blood.

CDR3 residues: CASSFGTSGQETQYF. The CDR3 DNA reads as TGCGCCAGCAGCTTCGGGACTAGCGGGCAAGAGACCCAGTACTTC. This chain joins TRBV5-1 and TRBJ2-5, with 12 bases that match TRBD2. The CDR3 totals 15 residues. CDR1 and CDR2 from the germline V gene are SGHRS and YFSETQ. Trimming removed 2 bases from V and 2 bases from J; junction bases left unmatched: 1.